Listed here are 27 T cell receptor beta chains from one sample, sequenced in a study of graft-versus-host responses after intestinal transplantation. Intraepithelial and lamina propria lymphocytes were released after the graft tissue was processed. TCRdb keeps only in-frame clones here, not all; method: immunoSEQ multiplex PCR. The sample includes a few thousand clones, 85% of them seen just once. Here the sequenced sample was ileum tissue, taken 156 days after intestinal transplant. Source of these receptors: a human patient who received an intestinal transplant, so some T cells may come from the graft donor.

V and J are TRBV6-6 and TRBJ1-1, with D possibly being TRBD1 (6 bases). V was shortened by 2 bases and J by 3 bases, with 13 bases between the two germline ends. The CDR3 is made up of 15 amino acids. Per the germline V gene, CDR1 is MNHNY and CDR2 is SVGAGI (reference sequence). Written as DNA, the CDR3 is TGTGCCAGCAGTTACACCCTTGGACAGCACACTGAAGCTTTCTTT. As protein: CASSYTLGQHTEAFF.

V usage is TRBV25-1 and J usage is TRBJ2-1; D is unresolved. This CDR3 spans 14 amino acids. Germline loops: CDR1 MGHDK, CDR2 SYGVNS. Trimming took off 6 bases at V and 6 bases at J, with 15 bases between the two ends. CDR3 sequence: CASSLGSVINEQFF. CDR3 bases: TGTGCCAGCAGCTTGGGTTCAGTTATCAATGAGCAGTTCTTC.

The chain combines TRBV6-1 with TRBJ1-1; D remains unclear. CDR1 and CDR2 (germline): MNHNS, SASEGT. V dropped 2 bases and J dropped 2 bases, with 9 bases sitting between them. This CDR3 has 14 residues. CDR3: CASSEKRVNTEAFF. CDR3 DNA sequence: TGTGCCAGCAGTGAAAAGAGGGTAAACACTGAAGCTTTCTTT.

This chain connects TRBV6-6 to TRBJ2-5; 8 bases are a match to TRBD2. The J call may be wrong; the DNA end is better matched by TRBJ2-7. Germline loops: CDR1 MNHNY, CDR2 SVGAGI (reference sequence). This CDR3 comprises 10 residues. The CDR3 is CAAGGYEQYF. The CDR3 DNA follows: TGTGCCGCGGGGGGTTACGAGCAGTACTTC.

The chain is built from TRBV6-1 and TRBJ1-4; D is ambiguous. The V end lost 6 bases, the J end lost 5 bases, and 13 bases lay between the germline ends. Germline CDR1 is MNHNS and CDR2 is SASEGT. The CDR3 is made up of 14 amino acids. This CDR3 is CASRLDPQNEKLFF. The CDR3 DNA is TGTGCCAGCAGGTTGGACCCTCAGAATGAAAAACTGTTTTTT.

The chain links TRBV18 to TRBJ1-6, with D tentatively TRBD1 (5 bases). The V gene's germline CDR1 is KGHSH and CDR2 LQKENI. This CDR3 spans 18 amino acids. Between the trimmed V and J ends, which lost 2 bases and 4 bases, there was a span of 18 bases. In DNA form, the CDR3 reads TGTGCCAGCTCACCAACTGAGAACAGGATCCCTTATAATTCACCCCTCCACTTT. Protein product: CASSPTENRIPYNSPLHF. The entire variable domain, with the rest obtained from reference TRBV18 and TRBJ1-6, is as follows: NAGVMQNPRHLVRRRGQEARLRCSPMKGHSHVYWYRQLPEEGLKFMVYLQKENIIDESGMPKERFSAEFPKEGPSILRIQQVVRGDSAAYFCASSPTENRIPYNSPLHFGNGTRLTVT.

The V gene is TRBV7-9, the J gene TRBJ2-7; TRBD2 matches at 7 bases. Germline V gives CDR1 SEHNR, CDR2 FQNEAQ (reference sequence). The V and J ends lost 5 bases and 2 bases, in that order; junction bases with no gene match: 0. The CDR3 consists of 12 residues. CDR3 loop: CASSRGAYEQYF. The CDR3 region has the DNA TGTGCCAGCAGCCGGGGGGCCTACGAGCAGTACTTC.

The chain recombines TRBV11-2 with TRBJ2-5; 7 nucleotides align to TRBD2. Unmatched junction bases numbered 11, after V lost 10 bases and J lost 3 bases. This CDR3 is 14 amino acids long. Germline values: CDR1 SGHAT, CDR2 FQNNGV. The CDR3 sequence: CATGLGGLKETQYF. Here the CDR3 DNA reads TGTGCCACCGGATTGGGAGGGTTAAAAGAGACCCAGTACTTC. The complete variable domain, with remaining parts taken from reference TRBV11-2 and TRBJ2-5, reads EAGVAQSPRYKIIEKRQSVAFWCNPISGHATLYWYQQILGQGPKLLIQFQNNGVVDDSQLPKDRFSAERLKGVDSTLKIQPAKLEDSAVYLCATGLGGLKETQYFGPGTRLLVL.

The CDR3 reads CASTLKPYPGTGRNEQFF. The CDR3 DNA follows: TGTGCCAGCACATTAAAGCCGTACCCCGGGACAGGGAGGAATGAGCAGTTCTTC. The genes are TRBV19 and TRBJ2-1; 9 bases line up with TRBD1. The CDR3 has 18 amino acids. Trimming cost V 9 bases and J 7 bases; bases outside gene matches: 22. The germline CDR1 and CDR2 sequences are LNHDA and SQIVND (reference sequence).

CDR3 sequence: CASSLANVAGVSTDTQYF. In DNA, the CDR3 is TGTGCCAGCAGCTTGGCCAATGTAGCGGGAGTCAGCACAGATACGCAGTATTTT. This sequence joins TRBV5-6 and TRBJ2-3; 9 nucleotides align to TRBD2. Germline loops: CDR1 SGHDT, CDR2 YYEEEE. With 0 bases clipped from V and 0 bases from J, the junction kept 8 bases outside the gene matches. This CDR3 is built from 18 residues. Based on the CDR3 plus reference TRBV5-6 and TRBJ2-3, the full variable domain is DAGVTQSPTHLIKTRGQQVTLRCSPKSGHDTVSWYQQALGQGPQFIFQYYEEEERQRGNFPDRFSGHQFPNYSSELNVNALLLGDSALYLCASSLANVAGVSTDTQYFGPGTRLTVL.

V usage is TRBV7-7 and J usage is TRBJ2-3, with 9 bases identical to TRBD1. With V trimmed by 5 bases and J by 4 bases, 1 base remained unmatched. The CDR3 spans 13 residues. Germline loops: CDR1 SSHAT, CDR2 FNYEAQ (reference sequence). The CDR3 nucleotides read TGTGCCAGCAGCCGGGACAGGGCAGATACGCAGTATTTT. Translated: CASSRDRADTQYF.

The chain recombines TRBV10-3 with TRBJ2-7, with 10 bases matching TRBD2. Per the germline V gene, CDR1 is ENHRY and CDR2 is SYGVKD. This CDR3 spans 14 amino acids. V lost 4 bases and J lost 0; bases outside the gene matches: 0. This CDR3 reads CAISGTSGSYEQYF. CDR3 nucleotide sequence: TGTGCCATCAGTGGGACTAGCGGCTCCTACGAGCAGTACTTC.

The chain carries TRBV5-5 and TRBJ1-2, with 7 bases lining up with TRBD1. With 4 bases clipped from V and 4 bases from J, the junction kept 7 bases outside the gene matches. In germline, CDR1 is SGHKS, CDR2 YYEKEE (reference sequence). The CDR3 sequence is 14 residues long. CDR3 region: CASSAPTGPYGYTF. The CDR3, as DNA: TGTGCCAGCAGCGCGCCGACAGGGCCCTATGGCTACACCTTC.

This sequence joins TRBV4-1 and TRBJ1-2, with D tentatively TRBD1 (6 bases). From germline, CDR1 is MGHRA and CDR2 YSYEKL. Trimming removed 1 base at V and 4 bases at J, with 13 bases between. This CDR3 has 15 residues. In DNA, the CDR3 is TGCGCCAGCAGCCAAGGAAGGGGGACAACCTATGGCTACACCTTC. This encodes CASSQGRGTTYGYTF.

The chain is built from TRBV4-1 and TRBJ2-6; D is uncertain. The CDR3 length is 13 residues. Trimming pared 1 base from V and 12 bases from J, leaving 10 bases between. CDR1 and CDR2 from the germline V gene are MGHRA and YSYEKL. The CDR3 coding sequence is TGCGCCAGCAGCCAAGGGCAAAACACCGTCCTGACTTTC. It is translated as CASSQGQNTVLTF.

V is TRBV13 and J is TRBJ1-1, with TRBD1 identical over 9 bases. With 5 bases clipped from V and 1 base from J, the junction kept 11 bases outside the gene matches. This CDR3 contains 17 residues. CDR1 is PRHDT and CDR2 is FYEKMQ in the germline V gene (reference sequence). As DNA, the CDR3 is TGTGCCAGCAGCCCCGACAGGGGGGCGGTCACGAACACTGAAGCTTTCTTT. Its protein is CASSPDRGAVTNTEAFF. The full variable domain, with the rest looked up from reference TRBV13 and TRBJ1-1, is AAGVIQSPRHLIKEKRETATLKCYPIPRHDTVYWYQQGPGQDPQFLISFYEKMQSDKGSIPDRFSAQQFSDYHSELNMSSLELGDSALYFCASSPDRGAVTNTEAFFGQGTRLTVV.

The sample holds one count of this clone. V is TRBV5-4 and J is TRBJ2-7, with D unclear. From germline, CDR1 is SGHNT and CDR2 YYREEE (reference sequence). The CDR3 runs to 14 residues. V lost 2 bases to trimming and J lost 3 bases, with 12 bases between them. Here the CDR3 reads CASSFAGSGYEQYF. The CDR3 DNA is TGTGCCAGCAGCTTCGCTGGTTCAGGCTACGAGCAGTACTTC.

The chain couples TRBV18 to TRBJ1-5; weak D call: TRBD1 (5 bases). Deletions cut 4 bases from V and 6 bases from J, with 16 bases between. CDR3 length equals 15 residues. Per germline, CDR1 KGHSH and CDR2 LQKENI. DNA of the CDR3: TGTGCCAGCTCACTCCATGCAGGGCTCGGTCAGCCCCAGCATTTT. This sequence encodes CASSLHAGLGQPQHF.

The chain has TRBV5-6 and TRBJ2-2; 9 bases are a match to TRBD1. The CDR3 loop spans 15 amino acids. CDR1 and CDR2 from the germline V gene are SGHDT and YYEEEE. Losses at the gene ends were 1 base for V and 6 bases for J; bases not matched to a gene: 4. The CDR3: CASSLPGQGPGELFF. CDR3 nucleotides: TGTGCCAGCAGCTTGCCAGGACAGGGGCCCGGGGAGCTGTTTTTT.

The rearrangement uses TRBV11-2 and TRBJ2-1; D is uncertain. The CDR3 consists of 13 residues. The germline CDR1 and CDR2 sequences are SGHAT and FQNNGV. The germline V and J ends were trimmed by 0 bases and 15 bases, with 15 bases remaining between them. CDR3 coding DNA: TGTGCCAGCAGCTTAGAAGGGTATAGGGTCGGGTTCTTC. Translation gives CASSLEGYRVGFF.

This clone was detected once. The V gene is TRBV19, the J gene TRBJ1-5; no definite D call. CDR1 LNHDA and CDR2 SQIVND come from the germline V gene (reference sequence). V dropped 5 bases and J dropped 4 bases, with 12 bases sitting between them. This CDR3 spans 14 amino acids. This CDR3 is CASSPGWGNQPQHF. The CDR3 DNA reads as TGTGCCAGTAGTCCCGGCTGGGGTAATCAGCCCCAGCATTTT.

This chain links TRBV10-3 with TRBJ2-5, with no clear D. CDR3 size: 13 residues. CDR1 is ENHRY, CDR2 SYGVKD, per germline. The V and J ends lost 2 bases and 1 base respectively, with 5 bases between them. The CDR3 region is CAISERSQETQYF. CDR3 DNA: TGTGCCATCAGTGAGCGCTCCCAAGAGACCCAGTACTTC.

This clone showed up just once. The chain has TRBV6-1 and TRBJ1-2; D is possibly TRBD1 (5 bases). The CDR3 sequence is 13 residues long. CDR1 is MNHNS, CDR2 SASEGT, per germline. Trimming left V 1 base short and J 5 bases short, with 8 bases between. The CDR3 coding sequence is TGTGCCAGCAGTGAAGTACAGGCGTATGGCTACACCTTC. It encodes CASSEVQAYGYTF.

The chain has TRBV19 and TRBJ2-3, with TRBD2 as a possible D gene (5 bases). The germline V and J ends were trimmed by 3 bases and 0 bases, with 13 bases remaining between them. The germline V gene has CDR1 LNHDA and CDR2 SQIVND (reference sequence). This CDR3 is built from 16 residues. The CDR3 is CASSIVPAASTDTQYF. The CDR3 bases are TGTGCCAGTAGTATCGTCCCAGCGGCTAGCACAGATACGCAGTATTTT. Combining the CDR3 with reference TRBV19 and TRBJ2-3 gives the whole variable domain DGGITQSPKYLFRKEGQNVTLSCEQNLNHDAMYWYRQDPGQGLRLIYYSQIVNDFQKGDIAEGYSVSREKKESFPLTVTSAQKNPTAFYLCASSIVPAASTDTQYFGPGTRLTVL.

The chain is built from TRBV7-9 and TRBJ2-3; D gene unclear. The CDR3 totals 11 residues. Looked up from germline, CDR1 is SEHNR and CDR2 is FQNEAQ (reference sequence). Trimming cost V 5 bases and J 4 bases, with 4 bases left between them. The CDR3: CASSRADTQYF. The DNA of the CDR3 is TGTGCCAGCAGCCGAGCAGATACGCAGTATTTT.

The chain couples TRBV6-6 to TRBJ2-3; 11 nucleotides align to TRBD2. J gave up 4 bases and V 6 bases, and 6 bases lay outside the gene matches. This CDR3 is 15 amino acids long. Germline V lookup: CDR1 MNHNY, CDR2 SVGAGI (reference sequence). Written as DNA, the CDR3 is TGTGCCAGCAGGGGCACTAGCGGGGGTCCAGATACGCAGTATTTT. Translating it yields CASRGTSGGPDTQYF.

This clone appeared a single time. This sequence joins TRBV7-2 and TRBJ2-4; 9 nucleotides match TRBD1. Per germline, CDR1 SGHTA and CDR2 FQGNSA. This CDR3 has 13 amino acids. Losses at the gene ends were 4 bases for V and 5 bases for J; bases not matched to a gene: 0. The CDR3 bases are TGTGCCAGCAGCTACAGGGGGCAAAACATTCAGTACTTC. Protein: CASSYRGQNIQYF.